This T cell receptor beta chain was captured by sequencing in a study of response to subunit inactivated influenza vaccine. Study results and caveats: Every seasonal influenza vaccination brings in few new T cells, the authors suggested.

Trimming removed 7 bases from V and 2 bases from J, with 13 bases in between. The CDR3 sequence is 14 residues long. The V gene's germline CDR1 is MNHNS and CDR2 SASEGT. By sample share, this clonotype is hyperexpanded. The antigen is undetermined. MiXCR, run by TCRdb on the RT-PCR reads, gives a single entry per CDR3 protein. Of over 150,000 distinct CDR3 sequences listed, approximately 8.7% are singletons. The origin of this receptor is a man aged 50 to 60 who received an inactivated influenza vaccine. The source was non-naive T cells sorted from PBMCs, collected on the day of vaccination. The rearrangement links TRBV6-1 to TRBJ2-3, with D perhaps matching TRBD2 (6 bases). CDR3 loop: CASMDRGLTDTQYF. In nucleotides, the CDR3 is TGTGCCAGCATGGACCGGGGACTCACAGATACGCAGTATTTT.